This T cell receptor (beta chain) was captured in a study of cytomegalovirus exposure and HLA in healthy donors. Background on the study: The same platform as the roughly 630 first-cohort repertoires was used for the 130 or so validation repertoires, a later analysis reported. Study-wide points: It was reported that the classifier diagnosed cytomegalovirus status with high specificity and sensitivity in both the original and validation cohorts. The study listed roughly 160 cytomegalovirus-associated TCR beta chains.

Remarks on this clone: What it recognizes is unknown.

Sequenced by immunoSEQ multiplex PCR; TCRdb stores in-frame clones only, minus some. The sample lists 150,000 to 200,000 clones, 80% to 90% seen once, with 2% to 2.5% in the top ten. This TCR was recovered from a woman aged 18-35 years in good health and CMV-seronegative. Sequencing was performed on PBMCs.

The CDR3 region has the DNA TGTGCCAGCACTAAAGGGCTAGCCTATGGAGGCTACACCTTC. Protein product: CASTKGLAYGGYTF. The rearrangement links TRBV2 to TRBJ1-2; no clear D. The CDR3 contains 14 residues. Per germline, CDR1 SNHLY and CDR2 FYNNEI. V lost 7 bases and J 8 bases, leaving 20 bases between the germline ends. Full variable domain (outside the CDR3, taken from reference TRBV2 and TRBJ1-2): EPEVTQTPSHQVTQMGQEVILRCVPISNHLYFYWYRQILGQKVEFLVSFYNNEISEKSEIFDDQFSVERPDGSNFTLKIRSTKLEDSAMYFCASTKGLAYGGYTFGSGTRLTVV.